The rows below give T cell receptor beta chains drawn from one sample of a study of Graves' ophthalmopathy and Graves' hyperthyroidism. TCRdb redid the calling of the multiplex PCR reads with MiXCR, one entry per CDR3 protein. The sample lists 740,000 or so distinct CDR3 sequences, roughly 41% occurring once. The specimen was peripheral blood. Receptor source: an adult man with Graves' ophthalmopathy. The CDR3 runs from the conserved cysteine through the conserved F or W. A D gene is named only where the DNA matches it firmly. Rows may omit the clone size; those that give it use once, few, many or a size class.

TRBD1	TRBJ1-2	TRBV7-9	.	CASSLWRTGSGYTF	TGTGCCAGCAGCTTATGGCGGACAGGGAGTGGCTACACCTTC
TRBD2	TRBJ2-7	TRBV7-8	.	CASSLDSSGAIRKEQYF	TGTGCCAGCAGCTTAGACTCGAGCGGGGCAATACGAAAGGAGCAGTACTTC
.	TRBJ1-2	TRBV3-1	.	CASSLRTAGYTF	TGTGCCAGCAGCCTTCGGACAGCAGGCTACACCTTC
.	TRBJ1-1	TRBV25-1	.	CASSPQADLKDTEAFF	TGTGCCAGCTCACCACAGGCGGATCTGAAGGATACTGAAGCTTTCTTT
.	TRBJ1-2	TRBV2	.	CASSSLGSSWGNYGYTF	TGTGCCAGCAGTAGTTTGGGTTCATCCTGGGGTAACTATGGCTACACCTTC
.	TRBJ1-1	TRBV10-3	few	CASRVSNTEAFF	TGTGCCAGCAGGGTCTCGAACACTGAAGCTTTCTTT
.	TRBJ2-7	TRBV6-2/TRBV6-3	.	CASSLADSGLPSYEQYF	TGTGCCAGCAGTTTAGCCGATAGCGGACTCCCCTCCTACGAGCAGTACTTC
.	TRBJ1-2	TRBV19	.	CASKGINYGYTF	TGTGCCAGTAAGGGGATAAACTATGGCTACACCTTC
.	TRBJ2-5	TRBV12-3/TRBV12-4	.	CASSASSGGQETQYF	TGTGCCAGCAGTGCGTCCTCTGGGGGTCAGGAGACCCAGTACTTC
.	TRBJ2-2	TRBV20-1	.	CSAEIAGTGELFF	TGCAGTGCTGAAATAGCCGGGACCGGGGAGCTGTTTTTT
.	TRBJ1-5	TRBV7-8	many	CASSLRDGDQPQHF	TGTGCCAGCAGCCTCCGGGACGGTGATCAGCCCCAGCATTTT
.	TRBJ1-6	TRBV2	many	CASSEVGRANSPLHF	TGTGCCAGCAGTGAAGTTGGCAGGGCTAATTCACCCCTCCACTTT
.	TRBJ1-1	TRBV2	many	CASSDPSSLDGFTEAFF	TGTGCCAGCAGTGATCCGAGCAGCTTAGATGGTTTCACTGAAGCTTTCTTT
.	TRBJ2-3	TRBV7-2	.	CASSQRTPSTVTQYF	TGTGCCAGCAGCCAAAGGACCCCGAGCACAGTTACGCAGTATTTT
.	TRBJ1-6	TRBV24-1	.	CATSDNDRISSPLHF	TGTGCCACCAGTGATAACGACAGGATTTCTTCACCCCTCCACTTT
.	TRBJ2-5	TRBV2	.	CASTQLQETQYF	TGTGCCAGCACTCAGCTACAAGAGACCCAGTACTTC
.	TRBJ1-2	TRBV2	.	CASSEALLGAHGYTF	TGTGCCAGCAGTGAAGCGCTTTTGGGGGCTCATGGCTACACCTTC
TRBD1	TRBJ1-2	TRBV29-1	.	CSAGTGGDGYTF	TGCAGCGCCGGGACAGGGGGCGATGGCTACACCTTC
TRBD1	TRBJ1-5	TRBV12-3/TRBV12-4	.	CASSLGLGTGNQPQHF	TGTGCCAGCAGTTTGGGTCTCGGGACAGGCAATCAGCCCCAGCATTTT
.	TRBJ2-7	TRBV5-6	few	CASSLFRYEQYF	TGTGCCAGCAGCTTGTTTCGGTACGAGCAGTACTTC
TRBD1	TRBJ1-2	TRBV10-3	many	CASKSTGTGVGGYTF	TGTGCCAGCAAGTCAACCGGGACAGGGGTAGGGGGCTACACCTTC
TRBD1	TRBJ1-1	TRBV5-6	few	CASSLTDRVNTEAFF	TGTGCCAGCAGTTTGACAGACAGGGTGAACACTGAAGCTTTCTTT
.	TRBJ2-5	TRBV29-1	.	CSVEGGQDF	TGCAGCGTTGAAGGGGGCCAAGACTTC
.	TRBJ2-7	TRBV4-3	many	CASSPSAVDEQYF	TGCGCCAGCAGCCCCTCGGCCGTGGACGAGCAGTACTTC
TRBD1	TRBJ1-2	TRBV10-1	many	CASSDRTGDVGGYTF	TGCGCCAGCAGTGATCGGACAGGGGATGTTGGTGGCTACACCTTC
.	TRBJ2-7	TRBV29-1	many	CSAGPGYEQYF	TGCAGCGCGGGACCCGGATACGAGCAGTACTTC
.	TRBJ2-7	TRBV20-1	few	CSANPGIAYEQYF	TGCAGTGCTAACCCCGGCATCGCCTACGAGCAGTACTTC
.	TRBJ1-4	TRBV29-1	few	CSTTGPTNEKLFF	TGCAGCACCACAGGGCCGACTAATGAAAAACTGTTTTTT
TRBD1	TRBJ2-5	TRBV4-3	.	CASSQDMGTGAETQYF	TGCGCCAGCAGCCAAGATATGGGAACAGGGGCAGAGACCCAGTACTTC
.	TRBJ1-6	TRBV11-2	.	CASSQVWPRSINSPLHF	TGCGCCAGCAGCCAAGTTTGGCCGCGGAGCATTAATTCACCCCTCCACTTT
.	TRBJ2-7	TRBV14	.	CASSPTHGYYYEQYF	TGTGCCAGCAGTCCGACACATGGATACTACTACGAGCAGTACTTC
.	TRBJ1-4	TRBV2	.	CASSETQAAGKLFF	TGTGCCAGCAGTGAGACGCAAGCGGCTGGAAAACTGTTTTTT
.	TRBJ1-1	TRBV12-5	.	CASGLNLNTEAFF	TGTGCTAGTGGTTTAAACCTAAACACTGAAGCTTTCTTT
.	TRBJ1-2	TRBV7-8	.	CASTHLGQISGYGYTF	TGTGCCAGCACCCACCTAGGACAGATATCCGGCTATGGCTACACCTTC
TRBD1	TRBJ2-7	TRBV7-2	.	CAWTLDRGNYEQYF	TGTGCCTGGACCCTGGACAGGGGAAACTACGAGCAGTACTTC
TRBD1	TRBJ1-1	TRBV2	.	CASSDTGGQNTEAFF	TGTGCCAGCAGTGACACAGGGGGCCAGAACACTGAAGCTTTCTTT
.	TRBJ1-4	TRBV12-3/TRBV12-4	.	CASNRAGYEKLFF	TGTGCCAGCAATCGGGCAGGGTACGAAAAACTGTTTTTT
.	TRBJ2-7	TRBV4-1	few	CASSLGRTGTPVQYF	TGTGCCAGCAGCTTGGGACGAACAGGTACCCCAGTGCAGTACTTC
.	TRBJ1-1	TRBV6-1	few	CASSEGAGYTEAFF	TGTGCCAGCAGTGAAGGCGCAGGCTACACTGAAGCTTTCTTT
.	TRBJ2-5	TRBV12-3/TRBV12-4	few	CASSLGIGTGQETQYF	TGTGCCAGCAGTTTGGGGATCGGGACGGGACAAGAGACCCAGTACTTC
.	TRBJ1-2	TRBV9	.	CASSLGGTTGYTF	TGTGCCAGCAGCTTAGGCGGGACTACGGGCTACACCTTC
TRBD1	TRBJ2-7	TRBV28	.	CASSSEGASSYEQYF	TGTGCCAGCAGTTCCGAGGGGGCCAGCTCCTACGAGCAGTACTTC
TRBD1	TRBJ1-5	TRBV19	.	CAGSRQGAVQPQHF	TGTGCCGGTAGTAGACAGGGGGCCGTTCAGCCCCAGCATTTT
.	TRBJ1-6	TRBV14	many	CASSQGWANSPLHF	TGTGCCAGCAGCCAAGGATGGGCTAATTCACCCCTCCACTTT
.	TRBJ2-6	TRBV15	.	CASIGGANVLTF	TGTGCCAGCATCGGAGGGGCCAACGTCCTGACTTTC
.	TRBJ1-1	TRBV10-2	.	CASSLTGQSEAFF	TGTGCCAGCTCTCTGACTGGACAGAGCGAAGCTTTCTTT
TRBD1	TRBJ1-4	TRBV12-3/TRBV12-4	.	CASSQTGESEKLFF	TGTGCCAGCAGTCAAACAGGGGAGAGTGAAAAACTGTTTTTT
.	TRBJ2-5	TRBV20-1	many	CSARVGLQETQYF	TGCAGTGCTAGGGTTGGACTGCAGGAGACCCAGTACTTC
TRBD1	TRBJ2-7	TRBV29-1	.	CSVATGTGNEQYF	TGCAGCGTTGCGACCGGGACAGGGAACGAGCAGTACTTC
TRBD1	TRBJ2-5	TRBV10-3	.	CAISRTGQETQYF	TGTGCCATCAGTCGGACAGGACAAGAGACCCAGTACTTC
.	TRBJ2-5	TRBV2	.	CASSWGLGRKEETQYF	TGTGCCAGCAGTTGGGGTCTGGGGCGAAAGGAAGAGACCCAGTACTTC
.	TRBJ2-2	TRBV25-1	.	CASSDYDRRNTGELFF	TGTGCCAGCAGTGATTACGACAGGAGGAACACCGGGGAGCTGTTTTTT
TRBD1	TRBJ1-3	TRBV2	many	CASSRDGTGSGNTIYF	TGTGCCAGCAGCAGAGACGGGACAGGGTCAGGAAACACCATATATTTT
.	TRBJ2-5	TRBV12-3/TRBV12-4	few	CASSLDIGGEETQYF	TGTGCCAGCAGTTTGGATATAGGGGGTGAAGAGACCCAGTACTTC
TRBD1	TRBJ2-7	TRBV7-2	few	CASSQVPGQGPYEQYF	TGTGCCAGCAGCCAAGTCCCGGGACAGGGTCCCTACGAGCAGTACTTC
.	TRBJ1-2	TRBV5-1	.	CASSLEGVAGYTF	TGCGCCAGCAGCTTGGAGGGGGTCGCGGGCTACACCTTC
.	TRBJ2-2	TRBV25-1	few	CASSLVYTGELFF	TGTGCCAGCAGTTTAGTCTACACCGGGGAGCTGTTTTTT
.	TRBJ1-6	TRBV7-3	few	CAWARPTAQNSPLHF	TGTGCCTGGGCTCGGCCGACAGCGCAAAATTCACCCCTCCACTTT
.	TRBJ1-1	TRBV9	.	CASSRREGLMNTEAFF	TGTGCCAGCAGCCGTCGTGAGGGGCTAATGAACACTGAAGCTTTCTTT
.	TRBJ1-4	TRBV10-3	many	CASSKGTRGLFF	TGTGCCAGCTCGAAGGGCACGAGGGGTCTGTTTTTT